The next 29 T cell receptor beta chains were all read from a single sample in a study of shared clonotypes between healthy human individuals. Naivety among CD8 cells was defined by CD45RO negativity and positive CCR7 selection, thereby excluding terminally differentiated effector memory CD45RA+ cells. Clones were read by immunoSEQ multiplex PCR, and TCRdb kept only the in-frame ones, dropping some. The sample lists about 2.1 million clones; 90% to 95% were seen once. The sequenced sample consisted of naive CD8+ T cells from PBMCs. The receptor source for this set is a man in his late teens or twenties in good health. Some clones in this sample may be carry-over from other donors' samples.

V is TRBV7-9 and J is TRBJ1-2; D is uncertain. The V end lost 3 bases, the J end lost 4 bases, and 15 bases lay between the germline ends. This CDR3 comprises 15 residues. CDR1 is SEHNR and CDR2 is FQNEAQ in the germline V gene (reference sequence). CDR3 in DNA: TGTGCCAGCAGCTTGGGATCGGACTGGGGCTATGGCTACACCTTC. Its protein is CASSLGSDWGYGYTF.

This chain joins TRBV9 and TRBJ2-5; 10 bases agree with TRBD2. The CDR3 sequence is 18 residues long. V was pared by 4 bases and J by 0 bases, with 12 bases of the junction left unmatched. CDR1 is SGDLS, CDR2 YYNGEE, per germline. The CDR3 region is CASSFPRGTSEHQETQYF. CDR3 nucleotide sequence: TGTGCCAGCAGCTTCCCCAGAGGGACTAGCGAGCACCAAGAGACCCAGTACTTC.

The CDR3 reads CASSPMVGNQPQHF. CDR3 DNA: TGTGCCAGTAGCCCCATGGTGGGCAATCAGCCCCAGCATTTT. J is TRBJ1-5 and V is TRBV19, with D uncertain. V shed 6 bases and J shed 2 bases, with 11 bases lying between them. There are 14 residues in the CDR3. Germline V gives CDR1 LNHDA, CDR2 SQIVND (reference sequence).

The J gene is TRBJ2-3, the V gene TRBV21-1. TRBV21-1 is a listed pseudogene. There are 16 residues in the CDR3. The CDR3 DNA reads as TGTGCCAGCAGCAAGGAGGAGGGGGGTAGCACAGATACGCAGTATTTT. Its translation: CASSKEEGGSTDTQYF.

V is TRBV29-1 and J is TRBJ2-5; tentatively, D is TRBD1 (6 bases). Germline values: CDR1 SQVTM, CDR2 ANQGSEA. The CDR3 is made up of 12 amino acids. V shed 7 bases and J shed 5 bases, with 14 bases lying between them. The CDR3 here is CSGGGRTETQYF. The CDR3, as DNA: TGCAGCGGAGGGGGACGGACGGAGACCCAGTACTTC.

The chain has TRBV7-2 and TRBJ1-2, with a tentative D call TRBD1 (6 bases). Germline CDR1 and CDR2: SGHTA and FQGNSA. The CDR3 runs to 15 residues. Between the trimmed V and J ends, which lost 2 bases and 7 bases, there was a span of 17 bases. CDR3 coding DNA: TGTGCCAGCAGCTTAAGGTTGCGGACAGAGGTTGGCTACACCTTC. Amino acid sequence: CASSLRLRTEVGYTF. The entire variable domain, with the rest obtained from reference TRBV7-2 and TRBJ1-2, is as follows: GAGVSQSPSNKVTEKGKDVELRCDPISGHTALYWYRQSLGQGLEFLIYFQGNSAPDKSGLPSDRFSAERTGGSVSTLTIQRTQQEDSAVYLCASSLRLRTEVGYTFGSGTRLTVV.

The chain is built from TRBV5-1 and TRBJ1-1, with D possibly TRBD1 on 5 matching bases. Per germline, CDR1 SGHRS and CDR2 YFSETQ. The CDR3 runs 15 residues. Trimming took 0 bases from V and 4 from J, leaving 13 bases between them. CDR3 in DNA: TGCGCCAGCAGCTTGGTGGAGTTCGGGGGCACTGAAGCTTTCTTT. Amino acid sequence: CASSLVEFGGTEAFF.

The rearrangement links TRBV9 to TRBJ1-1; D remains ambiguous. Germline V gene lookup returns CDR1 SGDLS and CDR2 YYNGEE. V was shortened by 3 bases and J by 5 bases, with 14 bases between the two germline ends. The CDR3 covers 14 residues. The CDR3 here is CASSAGGLPTEAFF. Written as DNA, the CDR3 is TGTGCCAGCAGCGCTGGTGGACTCCCAACTGAAGCTTTCTTT.

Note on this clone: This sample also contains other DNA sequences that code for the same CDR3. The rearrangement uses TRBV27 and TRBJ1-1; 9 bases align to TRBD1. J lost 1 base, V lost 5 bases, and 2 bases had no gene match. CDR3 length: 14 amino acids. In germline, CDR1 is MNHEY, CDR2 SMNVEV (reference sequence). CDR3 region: CASSTGGGNTEAFF. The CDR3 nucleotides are TGTGCCAGCAGTACAGGGGGCGGGAACACTGAAGCTTTCTTT.

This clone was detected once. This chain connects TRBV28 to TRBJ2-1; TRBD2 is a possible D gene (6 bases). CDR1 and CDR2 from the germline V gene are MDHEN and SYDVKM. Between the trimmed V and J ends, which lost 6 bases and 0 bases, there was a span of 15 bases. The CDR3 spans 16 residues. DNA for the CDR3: TGTGCCAGCAGCCCCGTGCGGGACCTCTCCTACAATGAGCAGTTCTTC. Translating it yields CASSPVRDLSYNEQFF.

In DNA form, the CDR3 reads TGTGCCAGCAGCTCCGCCAGTCGCACAGATACGCAGTATTTT. It yields the protein CASSSASRTDTQYF. V usage is TRBV7-2 and J usage is TRBJ2-3; unclear D gene. Trimming removed 4 bases at V and 1 base at J, with 9 bases between. CDR3 length: 14 amino acids. The germline CDR1 and CDR2 sequences are SGHTA and FQGNSA.

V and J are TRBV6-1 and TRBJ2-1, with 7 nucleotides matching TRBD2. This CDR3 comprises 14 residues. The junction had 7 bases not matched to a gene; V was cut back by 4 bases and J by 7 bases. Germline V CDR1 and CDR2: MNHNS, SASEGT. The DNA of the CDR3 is TGTGCCAGCAGTGTTGCGGGAGAGATAAATGAGCAGTTCTTC. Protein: CASSVAGEINEQFF.

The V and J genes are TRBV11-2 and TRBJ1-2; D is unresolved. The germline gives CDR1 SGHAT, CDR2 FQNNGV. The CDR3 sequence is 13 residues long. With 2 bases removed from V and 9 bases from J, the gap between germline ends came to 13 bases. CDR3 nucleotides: TGTGCCAGCAGCTTAAGCGGCAGTAACAGCTACACCTTC. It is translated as CASSLSGSNSYTF. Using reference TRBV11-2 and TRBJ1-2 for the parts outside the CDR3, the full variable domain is EAGVAQSPRYKIIEKRQSVAFWCNPISGHATLYWYQQILGQGPKLLIQFQNNGVVDDSQLPKDRFSAERLKGVDSTLKIQPAKLEDSAVYLCASSLSGSNSYTFGSGTRLTVV.

CDR3 sequence reads: CASSTRAAKNIQYF. CDR3 coding DNA: TGTGCCAGCAGTACGAGGGCGGCCAAAAACATTCAGTACTTC. V and J are TRBV28 and TRBJ2-4; a weak D match, TRBD2 (5 bases). The germline V gene encodes CDR1 MDHEN and CDR2 SYDVKM. V lost 5 bases and J 1 base, leaving 9 bases between the germline ends. CDR3 length: 14 amino acids.

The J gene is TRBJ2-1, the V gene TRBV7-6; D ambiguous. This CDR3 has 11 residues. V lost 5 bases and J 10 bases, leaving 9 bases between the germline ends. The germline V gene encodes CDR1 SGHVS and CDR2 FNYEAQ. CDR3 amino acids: CASSTLGEQFF. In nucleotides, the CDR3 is TGTGCCAGCAGCACGTTGGGCGAGCAGTTCTTC.

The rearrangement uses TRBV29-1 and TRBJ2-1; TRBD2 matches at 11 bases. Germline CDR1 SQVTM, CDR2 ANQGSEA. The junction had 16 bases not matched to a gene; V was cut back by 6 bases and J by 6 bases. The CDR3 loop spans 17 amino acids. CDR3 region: CSVAWASGRSKSNEQFF. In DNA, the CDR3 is TGCAGCGTGGCATGGGCTAGCGGGAGGTCGAAGAGCAATGAGCAGTTCTTC.

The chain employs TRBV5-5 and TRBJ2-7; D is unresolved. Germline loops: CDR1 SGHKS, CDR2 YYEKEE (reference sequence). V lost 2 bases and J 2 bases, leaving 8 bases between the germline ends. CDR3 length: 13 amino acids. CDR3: CASSFSATYEQYF. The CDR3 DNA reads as TGTGCCAGCAGCTTCAGCGCGACCTACGAGCAGTACTTC.

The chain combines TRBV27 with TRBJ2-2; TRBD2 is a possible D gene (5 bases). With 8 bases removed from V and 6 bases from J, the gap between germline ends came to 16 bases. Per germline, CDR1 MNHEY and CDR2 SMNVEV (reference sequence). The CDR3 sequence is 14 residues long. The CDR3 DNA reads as TGTGCCAGCCTTGGTCTCGAGGGTCCCGGGGAGCTGTTTTTT. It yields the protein CASLGLEGPGELFF.

CDR3 protein: CASSLLPSLTSYEQYF. CDR3 DNA sequence: TGTGCCAGCAGTTTACTTCCCAGCCTGACCTCCTACGAGCAGTACTTC. The chain links TRBV28 to TRBJ2-7; D not certain. Germline loops: CDR1 MDHEN, CDR2 SYDVKM. The CDR3 sequence is 16 residues long. V lost 2 bases and J 0 bases, leaving 14 bases between the germline ends.

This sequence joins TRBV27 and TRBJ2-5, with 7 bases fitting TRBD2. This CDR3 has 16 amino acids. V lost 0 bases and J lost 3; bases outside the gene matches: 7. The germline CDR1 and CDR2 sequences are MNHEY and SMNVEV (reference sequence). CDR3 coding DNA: TGTGCCAGCAGTTTATCCGGTATCGCGGGGGAAGAGACCCAGTACTTC. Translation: CASSLSGIAGEETQYF.

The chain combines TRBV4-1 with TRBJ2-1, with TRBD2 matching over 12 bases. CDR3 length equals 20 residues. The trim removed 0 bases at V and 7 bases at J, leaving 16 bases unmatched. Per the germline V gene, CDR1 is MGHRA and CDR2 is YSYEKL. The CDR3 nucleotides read TGCGCCAGCAGCCAAGATAGGGTACTAGCGGGAGGCCAATGGAGGAATGAGCAGTTCTTC. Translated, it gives CASSQDRVLAGGQWRNEQFF.

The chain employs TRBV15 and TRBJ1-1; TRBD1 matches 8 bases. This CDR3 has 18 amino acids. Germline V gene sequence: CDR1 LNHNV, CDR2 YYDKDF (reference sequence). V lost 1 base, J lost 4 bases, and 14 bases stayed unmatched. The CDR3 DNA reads TGTGCCACCAGCAGAGGAGAGGGCAGGGGGCAATGGAGCACTGAAGCTTTCTTT. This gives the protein CATSRGEGRGQWSTEAFF.

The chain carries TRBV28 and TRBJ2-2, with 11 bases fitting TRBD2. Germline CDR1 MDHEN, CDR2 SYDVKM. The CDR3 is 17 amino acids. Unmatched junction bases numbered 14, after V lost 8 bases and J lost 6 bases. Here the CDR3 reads CASEPGPRTSGPGELFF. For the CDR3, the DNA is TGTGCCAGCGAACCTGGGCCGCGGACTAGCGGGCCCGGGGAGCTGTTTTTT.

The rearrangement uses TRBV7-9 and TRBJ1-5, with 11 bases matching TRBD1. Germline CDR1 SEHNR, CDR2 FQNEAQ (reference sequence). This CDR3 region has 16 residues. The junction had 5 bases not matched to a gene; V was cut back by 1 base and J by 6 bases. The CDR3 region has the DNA TGTGCCAGCAGCTTAGGAGGACAGGGGGCCTTTCAGCCCCAGCATTTT. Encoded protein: CASSLGGQGAFQPQHF.

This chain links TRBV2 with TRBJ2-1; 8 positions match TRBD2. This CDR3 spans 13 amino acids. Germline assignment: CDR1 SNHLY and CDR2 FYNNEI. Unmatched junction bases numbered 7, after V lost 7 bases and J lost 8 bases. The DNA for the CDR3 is TGTGCCAGCAAGGAGCGGGAGAGGGATGAGCAGTTCTTC. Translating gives CASKERERDEQFF.

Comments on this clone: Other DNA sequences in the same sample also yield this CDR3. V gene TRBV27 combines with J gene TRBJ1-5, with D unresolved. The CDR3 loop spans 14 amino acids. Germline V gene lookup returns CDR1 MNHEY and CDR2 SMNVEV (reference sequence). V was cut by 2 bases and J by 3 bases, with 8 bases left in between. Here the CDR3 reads CASSLRGNNQPQHF. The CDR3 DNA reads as TGTGCCAGCAGTTTACGTGGAAACAATCAGCCCCAGCATTTT.

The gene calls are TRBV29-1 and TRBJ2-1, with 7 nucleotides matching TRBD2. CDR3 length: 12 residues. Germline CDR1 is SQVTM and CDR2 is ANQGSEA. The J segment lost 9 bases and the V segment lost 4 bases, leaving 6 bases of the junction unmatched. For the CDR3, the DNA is TGCAGCGTTGCGGCGGGAGCTTCTGAGCAGTTCTTC. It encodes CSVAAGASEQFF.

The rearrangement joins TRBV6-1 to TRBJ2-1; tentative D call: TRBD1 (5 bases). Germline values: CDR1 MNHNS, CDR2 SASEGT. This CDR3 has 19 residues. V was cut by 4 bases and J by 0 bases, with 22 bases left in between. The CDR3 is CASSGQHPNKLSSYNEQFF. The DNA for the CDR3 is TGTGCCAGCAGTGGACAGCACCCAAACAAGCTAAGCTCCTACAATGAGCAGTTCTTC.

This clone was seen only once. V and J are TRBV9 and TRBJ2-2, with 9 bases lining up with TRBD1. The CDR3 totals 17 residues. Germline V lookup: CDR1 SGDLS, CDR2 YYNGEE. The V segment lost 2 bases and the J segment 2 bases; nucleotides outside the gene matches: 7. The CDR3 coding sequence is TGTGCCAGCAGCGTTACCGGGACAGGGCTAAACACCGGGGAGCTGTTTTTT. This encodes CASSVTGTGLNTGELFF.